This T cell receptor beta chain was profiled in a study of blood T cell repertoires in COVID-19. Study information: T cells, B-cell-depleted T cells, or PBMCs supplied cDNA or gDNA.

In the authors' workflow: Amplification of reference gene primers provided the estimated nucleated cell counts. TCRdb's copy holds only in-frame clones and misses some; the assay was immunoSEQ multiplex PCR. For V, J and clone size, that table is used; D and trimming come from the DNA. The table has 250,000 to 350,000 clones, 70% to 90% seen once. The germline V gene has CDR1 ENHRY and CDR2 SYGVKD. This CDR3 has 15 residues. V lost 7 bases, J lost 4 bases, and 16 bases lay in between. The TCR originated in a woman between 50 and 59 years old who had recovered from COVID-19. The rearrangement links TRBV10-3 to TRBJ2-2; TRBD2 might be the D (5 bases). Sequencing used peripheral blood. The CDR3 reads CAIKPGSGLTGELFF. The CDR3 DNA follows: TGTGCCATCAAGCCGGGGAGTGGCCTCACCGGGGAGCTGTTTTTT.